These 4 T cell receptor beta chains originate from one sample sequenced in a study of blood T cell repertoires in COVID-19. TCRdb's table, derived via immunoSEQ multiplex PCR, lists solely in-frame clones and lacks some. The sample consists of fewer than 100,000 clones, 86% of them appearing once. The specimen sequenced was peripheral blood. Source of these receptors: a man in his fifties or sixties with acute or convalescent COVID-19.

The J gene is TRBJ1-5, the V gene TRBV5-3; TRBD1 agrees at 9 bases. TRBV5-3 is an ORF; its function is uncertain. This CDR3 comprises 15 residues. The J segment lost 3 bases and the V segment lost 4 bases, leaving 5 bases of the junction unmatched. For the CDR3, the DNA is TGTGCCAGAAGCCCGGGACAGGGATTCAATCAGCCCCAGCATTTT. Its protein product is CARSPGQGFNQPQHF.

The chain uses TRBV9 and TRBJ1-4; a weak D match, TRBD1 (5 bases). The length of the CDR3 is 16 residues. V dropped 2 bases and J dropped 0 bases, with 11 bases sitting between them. Germline V gene sequence: CDR1 SGDLS, CDR2 YYNGEE. CDR3 coding DNA: TGTGCCAGCAGCGTGGGAACAGGAACAACTAATGAAAAACTGTTTTTT. It encodes CASSVGTGTTNEKLFF.

The V call is TRBV19, the J call TRBJ1-5; D gene unclear. Germline V gene sequence: CDR1 LNHDA, CDR2 SQIVND (reference sequence). This CDR3 is 12 amino acids long. Trimming stripped 4 bases from V and 5 bases from J, with 6 bases between. This chain's CDR3 is CASSSGDQPQHF. In nucleotides, the CDR3 is TGTGCCAGTAGTAGCGGGGATCAGCCCCAGCATTTT.

DNA for the CDR3: TGTGCCAGCAGGACGCGGGACAGGGGCAATGAAAAACTGTTTTTT. Its translation: CASRTRDRGNEKLFF. The rearrangement links TRBV6-5 to TRBJ1-4, with 10 positions matching TRBD1. V lost 6 bases to trimming and J lost 5 bases; unmatched junction nucleotides: 6. The CDR3 consists of 15 residues. From germline, CDR1 is MNHEY and CDR2 SVGAGI.